This is a list of T cell receptor beta chains from one sample in a study of regulatory T cells in long-lasting Graves disease. One entry per CDR3 protein, called by TCRdb with MiXCR from the multiplex PCR reads. In the table there are 350,000 to 500,000 distinct CDR3 sequences, about a sixth of which are singletons. The same data also went into a second study, on T cells in Graves' hyperthyroidism and ophthalmopathy.

Here the sequenced sample was peripheral blood mononuclear cells (PBMCs), taken at new diagnosis, from a patient treated with antithyroid drugs. The receptors stem from a woman in her twenties or thirties with Graves disease. CDR3s leave out the opening cysteine and the closing phenylalanine or tryptophan. The D gene is left open where the match is weak.

j_gene: TRBJ2-5
d_gene: TRBD2
v_gene: TRBV28
CDR3aa: ASSLPRLAGGETQY

j_gene: TRBJ2-7
d_gene: TRBD2
v_gene: TRBV20-1
CDR3aa: SARSSGRSEQY

j_gene: TRBJ2-1
d_gene: TRBD2
v_gene: TRBV7-2
CDR3aa: ASSLTVLAGAF

j_gene: TRBJ2-1
d_gene: TRBD2
v_gene: TRBV24-1
CDR3aa: ATSDPGTSGSNYNEQF

j_gene: TRBJ2-1
d_gene: TRBD2
v_gene: TRBV2
CDR3aa: ASSESAGVRYNEQF

j_gene: TRBJ2-3
d_gene: .
v_gene: TRBV11-2
CDR3aa: ASSSISYTDTQY

j_gene: TRBJ1-1
d_gene: .
v_gene: TRBV6-2/TRBV6-3
CDR3aa: ASRMDGTGGEAF

j_gene: TRBJ1-5
d_gene: .
v_gene: TRBV11-2
CDR3aa: ASSLVTGHGGDRNQPQH

j_gene: TRBJ2-4
d_gene: .
v_gene: TRBV4-1
CDR3aa: ASSHIGRNLRNIQY

j_gene: TRBJ1-1
d_gene: .
v_gene: TRBV7-3
CDR3aa: ASSPSSGLTAF

j_gene: TRBJ1-5
d_gene: .
v_gene: TRBV4-1
CDR3aa: ASSQDKGTGLNQPQH

j_gene: TRBJ1-5
d_gene: TRBD1
v_gene: TRBV19
CDR3aa: ASSHASGTGDDQPQH

j_gene: TRBJ2-7
d_gene: TRBD2
v_gene: TRBV7-9
CDR3aa: ASSLDGLAAGSSYEQY

j_gene: TRBJ2-1
d_gene: TRBD1
v_gene: TRBV7-9
CDR3aa: ASSITGDQRYNEQF

j_gene: TRBJ1-3
d_gene: TRBD1
v_gene: TRBV28
CDR3aa: ASEDRVRNTIY

j_gene: TRBJ2-1
d_gene: .
v_gene: TRBV28
CDR3aa: ASTVLDEQF

j_gene: TRBJ2-3
d_gene: TRBD2
v_gene: TRBV7-2
CDR3aa: ASSFGGSLTDTQY

j_gene: TRBJ2-2
d_gene: .
v_gene: TRBV7-9
CDR3aa: ASHLGVNTGELF